Here is one T cell receptor beta chain with its context. The antigen remains undetermined. This sample was taken from a study of early T cells in non-severe SARS-CoV-2 infection. On the study more broadly: Chains stayed unpaired after sequencing of bulk RNA from unsorted whole blood. Points from the study as a whole: In VDJdb matching, anti-spike CD8 responses were favored while private and CD4 specificities went missing.

V trimming: 8 bases; J trimming: 0 bases; junction bases outside the gene matches: 7. The CDR3 has 15 amino acids. The germline gives CDR1 SGHVS, CDR2 FQNEAQ. Each single cDNA molecule received a unique molecular identifier. TCRdb re-called the 5' RACE reads with MiXCR, one entry per CDR3 protein. The table shows about 26,000 distinct CDR3 sequences, with roughly 4.2% occurring only once. The sequencing sample was made of whole blood. This receptor was identified in an adult who was a healthcare worker with PCR-confirmed SARS-CoV-2 infection or an uninfected control (not recorded which). J is TRBJ2-1 and V is TRBV7-8, with 7 bases fitting TRBD2. CDR3 coding DNA: TGTGCCAGCGGGCGGGAGCCCTCCTCCTACAATGAGCAGTTCTTC. It is translated as CASGREPSSYNEQFF.